This T cell receptor (beta chain) was sequenced during a study of graft-versus-host responses after intestinal transplantation. Study context: Grafts that recipients had were multivisceral, liver-intestinal, or isolated intestinal transplants. The recipients all started with anti-thymocyte globulin induction and then took tacrolimus and steroids for three to four years. The study, taken as a whole, reports: Within the allografts of patients who had graft-donor T cell macrochimerism, graft-versus-host to host-versus-graft clonal ratios were high.

On this clone itself: The antigen remains undetermined.

Libraries were prepared by immunoSEQ multiplex PCR; TCRdb keeps only in-frame clonotypes and omits some of them. The sample consists of roughly 46,000 clones, about 93% of them appearing once. V trimming: 1 base; J trimming: 2 bases; junction bases outside the gene matches: 5. The CDR3 length is 16 residues. In germline, CDR1 is LGHNA, CDR2 YNFKEQ. The sequence was obtained from a human patient who received an intestinal transplant, so some T cells may come from the graft donor. This rearrangement joins TRBV4-2 to TRBJ2-1; the match to TRBD2 covers 7 bases. The sample here was PBMCs, taken around 27 months after a first intestinal transplant, on the day of a second. In DNA form, the CDR3 reads TGTGCCAGCAGCCAAGGGGAGGGGACCCCCTACAATGAGCAGTTCTTC. This sequence encodes CASSQGEGTPYNEQFF.